The rows below give T cell receptor beta chains drawn from one sample of a study of PD-1 blockade in classical Hodgkin lymphoma. The protocol was immunoSEQ multiplex PCR, while the TCRdb copy is restricted to in-frame clones and leaves out a portion. This sample has about 18,000 clones; 75% to 90% occur once, and the top ten carry 10% to 15%. The specimen comprised peripheral blood mononuclear cells (PBMCs), sampled before the second cycle of nivolumab. These receptors were taken from a human donor with classical Hodgkin lymphoma. Each CDR3 is given with its conserved first and last residue. A D gene is named only where the DNA matches it firmly. Clone sizes are given selectively: once, few, many, or a class where the clone is expanded.

>TRBV5-1|-|-|TRBJ2-3
TGCGCCAGCAGCTTGGGGGTGAGGGCAGATACGCAGTATTTT
CASSLGVRADTQYF
>TRBV27|-|-|TRBJ1-5
TGTGCCAGCAGCCCTCTGTCGGGGGTGAATCAGCCCCAGCATTTT
CASSPLSGVNQPQHF
>TRBV19|TRBD2|-|TRBJ2-1
TGTGCCAGTAGCCGGACTAGCGGGGAATACAATGAGCAGTTCTTC
CASSRTSGEYNEQFF
>TRBV5-1|-|-|TRBJ2-1
TGCGCCAGCAGCTTGGAAGACCCCTCCTACAATGAGCAGTTCTTC
CASSLEDPSYNEQFF
>TRBV6-5|-|-|TRBJ1-2
TGTGCCAGCAGTACAAGCCCCCTCTATGGCTACACCTTC
CASSTSPLYGYTF
>TRBV9|-|few|TRBJ2-4
TGTGCCAGCAGCGTGGGGCCCCAAATAGGGGGGGACCTAGCCAAAAACATTCAGTACTTC
CASSVGPQIGGDLAKNIQYF
>TRBV10-3|-|few|TRBJ1-5
TGTGCCATCAGTGCCGGGGGCAGGAATCAGCCCCAGCATTTT
CAISAGGRNQPQHF
>TRBV7-9|-|-|TRBJ1-5
TGTGCCAGCACCTCCGGGACAAGTAATCAGCCCCAGCATTTT
CASTSGTSNQPQHF
>TRBV10-3|-|-|TRBJ1-4
TGTGCCATCAGTGCAGGGGATGAAAAACTGTTTTTT
CAISAGDEKLFF
>TRBV7-9|TRBD2|few|TRBJ2-7
TGTGCCAGCAGCTCCCTCCGAGAGCGGGGGGACTCCTACGAGCAGTACTTC
CASSSLRERGDSYEQYF
>TRBV7-2|-|-|TRBJ2-7
TGTGCCAGCAGCCCCACCTCGGGACTGGTAGACTACGAGCAGTACTTC
CASSPTSGLVDYEQYF
>TRBV27|-|-|TRBJ2-6
TGTGCCAGCAGTTTTGGAGATGGGGCCAACGTCCTGACTTTC
CASSFGDGANVLTF
>TRBV5-1|TRBD2|-|TRBJ2-1
TGCGCCAGCAGCTTGAGCGGAGCTAGCGGGGGCAATGAGCAGTTCTTC
CASSLSGASGGNEQFF
>TRBV5-1|-|few|TRBJ2-1
TGCGCCAGCAGCTTGGACAACTCCTACAATGAGCAGTTCTTC
CASSLDNSYNEQFF
>TRBV19|-|-|TRBJ1-1
TGTGCCAGTAGTTCGCAAATATTATTTGGGGGGATAAGGGATGAAGCTTTCTTT
CASSSQILFGGIRDEAFF
>TRBV5-1|TRBD1|-|TRBJ2-7
TGCGCCAGCAGCGCGGACCGACAGGGGTTAGGGGAGCAGTACTTC
CASSADRQGLGEQYF
>TRBV19|-|once|TRBJ2-7
TGTGCCAGTAGTTGGGCTGCAGTCGGCGGATACGAGCAGTACTTC
CASSWAAVGGYEQYF
>TRBV6-5|TRBD1|-|TRBJ1-4
TGTGCCAGCAACCCGACAGGGCCTAATGAAAAACTGTTTTTT
CASNPTGPNEKLFF
>TRBV6-5|-|-|TRBJ1-2
TGTGCCAGCAGTTACATCCCCCTGGGACTTCCATATGGCTACACCTTC
CASSYIPLGLPYGYTF
>TRBV6-4|TRBD2|-|TRBJ2-3
TGTGCCAGCAGTGACTGGGGGGGGGATCGTTCAGATACGCAGTATTTT
CASSDWGGDRSDTQYF
>TRBV5-1|-|-|TRBJ2-3
TGCGCCAGCAGCTTGCAGGACCCCCGCACAGATACGCAGTATTTT
CASSLQDPRTDTQYF
>TRBV2|TRBD2|-|TRBJ2-7
TGTGCCAGCAGACCGACTAGCGGGGTAACCTACGAGCAGTACTTC
CASRPTSGVTYEQYF
>TRBV15|-|-|TRBJ1-1
TGTGCCACCAGCAGGGGGATCGTGAACACTGAAGCTTTCTTT
CATSRGIVNTEAFF
>TRBV6-5|TRBD1|-|TRBJ1-5
TGTGCCAGCAGCCCGCGGACAGGCCCCCTCAGCCCCCAGCATTTT
CASSPRTGPLSPQHF
>TRBV30|TRBD2|-|TRBJ2-1
TGTGCCTGGAGTGTGCGGGGGATATTGTTGAATGAGCAGTTCTTC
CAWSVRGILLNEQFF
>TRBV5-1|TRBD1|-|TRBJ2-1
TGCGCCAGCAGCAGCACAGGGGACAATGAGCAGTTCTTC
CASSSTGDNEQFF
>TRBV5-1|-|-|TRBJ1-1
TGCGCCAGCAGCTTGGCCTCGGGGCAAGGAACTGAAGCTTTCTTT
CASSLASGQGTEAFF
>TRBV19|-|-|TRBJ2-1
TGTGCCAGTAGTGCACCGGGACCGGGACACAATGAGCAGTTCTTC
CASSAPGPGHNEQFF
>TRBV6-6|-|-|TRBJ1-1
TGTGCCAGCAGTTATTCGGACAGACACACTGAAGCTTTCTTT
CASSYSDRHTEAFF
>TRBV7-9|TRBD1|-|TRBJ2-7
TGTGCCAGCAGCCCCGGACAGGGAGGCGAGCAGTACTTC
CASSPGQGGEQYF
>TRBV6-5|-|-|TRBJ1-4
TGTGCCAGCAGTTACAATAATGAAAAACTGTTTTTT
CASSYNNEKLFF
>TRBV5-1|-|-|TRBJ2-7
TGCGCCAGCAGCTTGGCGGGGGATTACGGGCAGTACTTC
CASSLAGDYGQYF
>TRBV5-1|-|-|TRBJ2-5
TGCGCCAGCAGCCCCTGGGACATCCAAGAGACCCAGTACTTC
CASSPWDIQETQYF
>TRBV13|-|-|TRBJ1-1
TGTGCCAGCAGCTTAGGCTTACAGAGCACTGAAGCTTTCTTT
CASSLGLQSTEAFF
>TRBV25-1|TRBD1|-|TRBJ1-1
TGTGCCAGCAGTGAATTAGCGACAGGGGGAGGCACTGAAGCTTTCTTT
CASSELATGGGTEAFF
>TRBV7-9|TRBD2|-|TRBJ2-3
TGTGCCAGCAGCCGATTTCGATCGCAGCGGGGGGCGGGCACAGATACGCAGTATTTT
CASSRFRSQRGAGTDTQYF
>TRBV9|-|-|TRBJ2-7
TGTGCCAGCAGCCCAGGGCCGGAAGGCTACGAGCAGTACTTC
CASSPGPEGYEQYF
>TRBV5-1|TRBD1|-|TRBJ1-4
TGCGCCAGCAGCTTGGGAGGGGGCGATAGCGAAAAACTGTTTTTT
CASSLGGGDSEKLFF
>TRBV7-2|-|-|TRBJ1-2
TGTGCCAGCAGCTTAGTAGGGGCAGCTAACTATGGCTACACCTTC
CASSLVGAANYGYTF
>TRBV6-6|TRBD1|-|TRBJ2-7
TGTGCCAGCAGTGACTCCGGGACAGGGAATTACGAGCAGTACTTC
CASSDSGTGNYEQYF
>TRBV10-3|TRBD1|once|TRBJ1-2
TGTGCCATCAGTTTTCAGGGGGTTAAGACGTTTGGCTACACCTTC
CAISFQGVKTFGYTF
>TRBV5-4|-|-|TRBJ2-1
TGTGCCAGCAGCCATTCGGACTCTAATACCTACAATGAGCAGTTCTTC
CASSHSDSNTYNEQFF
>TRBV5-1|-|-|TRBJ2-5
TGCGCCAGCAGCGGGGGTGGGGAGACCCAGTACTTC
CASSGGGETQYF
>TRBV5-1|-|-|TRBJ1-2
TGCGCCAGCAGCTCTACAGGGAATGGCTACACCTTC
CASSSTGNGYTF
>TRBV5-1|-|-|TRBJ2-3
TGCGCCAGCAGCTTGGTTTCGGGGTCAGATACGCAGTATTTT
CASSLVSGSDTQYF
>TRBV5-1|-|-|TRBJ2-5
TGCGCCAGCAGCTTGAATCCAGGGGTAGAGACCCAGTACTTC
CASSLNPGVETQYF
>TRBV6-5|-|-|TRBJ2-7
TGTGCCAGCAGTCCCCCCAAGGGTCCCGTGAGCGAGCAGTACTTC
CASSPPKGPVSEQYF
>TRBV19|TRBD1|-|TRBJ1-3
TGTGCCAGTAGTATGCCCGGGACAGCCCGGAGGTCTGGAAACACCATATATTTT
CASSMPGTARRSGNTIYF
>TRBV5-1|TRBD2|-|TRBJ2-2
TGCGCCAGCAGAGCAGCGGGGGGGCTGGTCACCGGGGAGCTGTTTTTT
CASRAAGGLVTGELFF
>TRBV5-1|TRBD2|-|TRBJ2-7
TGCGCCAGCAGCCCCATCGGGGGGTGGTCGGCTTACGAGCAGTACTTC
CASSPIGGWSAYEQYF
>TRBV19|TRBD2|-|TRBJ2-7
TGTGCCAGTAGTACGCCACTAGCGGGGGGGCCCTACGAGCAGTACTTC
CASSTPLAGGPYEQYF
>TRBV5-1|-|few|TRBJ2-3
TGCGCCAGCAGCTTACAGGGTTTCACAGATACGCAGTATTTT
CASSLQGFTDTQYF
>TRBV15|-|-|TRBJ1-6
TGTGCCACCAGGCCATTAGCAACCAATTCACCCCTCCACTTT
CATRPLATNSPLHF
>TRBV7-6|TRBD2|-|TRBJ2-3
TGTGCCAGCAGCTTCCGACTAGCGGGGGCCCCAGATACGCAGTATTTT
CASSFRLAGAPDTQYF
>TRBV4-1|TRBD2|once|TRBJ2-5
TGCGCCAGCAGCCATGAGTATGGCGGGGGTTATCCCCAGTACTTC
CASSHEYGGGYPQYF
>TRBV7-9|-|-|TRBJ1-1
TGTGCCAGCAGCCTCCAACAGGGAACTGAAGCTTTCTTT
CASSLQQGTEAFF
>TRBV10-3|TRBD1|-|TRBJ1-5
TGTGCCATCAGTGAGTCGGGACAGCTAAATCAGCCCCAGCATTTT
CAISESGQLNQPQHF
>TRBV5-1|TRBD1|-|TRBJ2-1
TGCGCCAGCAGCCCACTCCCCCAGACAGGGGGGAATGAGCAGTTCTTC
CASSPLPQTGGNEQFF
>TRBV5-8|-|-|TRBJ2-5
TGTGCCAGCAGCCCCAGATATGGGGAAGAGACCCAGTACTTC
CASSPRYGEETQYF